This TCR beta chain originates from a study of vaccination and CD4 T cells after COVID-19 (dated by TCRdb to the early 2020s). Describing the broader study: SARS-CoV-2 positivity had been established in the convalescent patients by nasal swab PCR, and mild disease was recorded in roughly 10 of these patients and severe disease in one. Post-COVID blood samples were collected from convalescent patients a median of roughly 100 days after diagnosis, with a range of roughly 30 to 161 days. Two doses of either the Pfizer-BioNTech BNT162b2 vaccine (n=8) or the Moderna mRNA-1273 vaccine (n=2) were administered to participants. As controls, cultures received a CEFX viral epitope pool (the positive control), an HIV-1 Nef peptide pool (the negative control), or no peptide at all. Culture stimuli were overlapping spike peptide pools from SARS-CoV-2 and from the common cold coronaviruses HCoV-NL63, HCoV-OC43 and HCoV-229E. Post-vaccine blood samples were obtained a median of about 77 days after the second vaccine dose, with a range of roughly 12 to 250 days. The convalescent cohort included six males and four females, with two Hispanic individuals, seven Caucasians, two Asians and one multiracial person. The spike-specific CD4+ TCR repertoire was compared before and after mRNA vaccination in ten to eleven COVID-19 convalescent patients and a handful of infection-naive healthy vaccine recipients.

This sample's treatment or condition label indicates: approximately 9-day PBMC culture with coronavirus spike peptide pools or control peptides (ViraFEST assay). The ViraFEST assay was used in the study, in which antigen-specific T cells were expanded with peptide pools and expanded clonotypes were subsequently identified by TCR sequencing. The convalescent patients' positive SARS-CoV-2 PCR tests were from March to December 2020, which was before the Alpha, Beta and Delta variants emerged in the United States. Each well held around 1.9 million PBMCs cultured with approximately 10 ug/ml peptide pools in IMDM containing roughly 5% human AB serum and 9.5 to 10 IU/ml IL-2. Half of the culture medium was replaced with fresh IL-2-containing medium on days 3 and 7. After 10 to 11 days of culture, CD4+ T cells were isolated by negative selection with the EasySep CD4+ T cell isolation kit. PBMCs were separated from whole blood using Ficoll-Paque Plus gradient centrifugation and then either used fresh or cryopreserved at -140C. In general, triplicate wells were set up for every culture condition.

Libraries were prepared through PCR. At the Johns Hopkins FTIC core, DNA from the cultured CD4+ T cells underwent TCR sequencing with the Oncomine TCR Beta short-read assay. The QIAamp micro DNA kit was used to extract genomic DNA from the cultured CD4+ T cells. Oncomine TCR Beta libraries made from cultured CD4+ T cells were pooled using unique dual indexes and sequenced on an Illumina iSeq 100. The study's own analysis went as follows. Non-productive sequences were removed, and CDR3s that did not start with C, did not end with F or W, or were shorter than 7 amino acids were discarded. The MANAFEST web application was used to identify antigen-specific clonotypes by comparing peptide-stimulated wells against reference wells and other culture wells. To be called positive, a clone needed an FDR below 0.05, an odds ratio above 5, and a productive frequency above 0.1% in at least two of three replicate wells. Clonotypes that were significantly expanded in both SARS-CoV-2 spike wells and at least one common cold coronavirus spike condition were defined as cross-reactive. CDR3 homology was assessed with Levenshtein distances (stringdist) and unrooted phylogenetic trees (ape) in R version 3.6.1. TCRdb itself trimmed the public reads at Q25 with fastp, ran MiXCR and retained productive beta chains. Every distinct CDR3 protein forms one entry, paired with its most common genes and DNA. The V and J calls, along with clone size, are taken from TCRdb and not from the paper's own processing. A total of around 11,000 distinct CDR3 sequences appear in this sample, 29% of them only once. The ten largest clones capture more than 20% of the sample.

What the work shows at the level of the full study, not this receptor alone: Although the median number of SARS-CoV-2-reactive clonotypes went up from roughly 22 after infection to 35 to 40 after vaccination, the increase was not significant. Nearly all vaccine-specific clones in convalescent patients (304 of 307) were mono-reactive for SARS-CoV-2 spike rather than cross-reactive with common cold coronaviruses. In convalescent patients, a median around 90% of post-vaccine SARS-CoV-2-reactive clones were detected only after vaccination, and vaccine-specific priming was suggested by this finding. Only a relatively small number of convalescent patients were included in the study, and early timepoints following natural infection were not analyzed.

This clonotype has only a few counts. Its antigen remains unidentified. Base qualities were left out, and no much larger clone turns up one base away. The CDR1 and CDR2 encoded by the germline V gene are SGHTS and YDEGEE. The CDR3 numbers 16 residues from cysteine through phenylalanine. This entry keeps only the CDR3 DNA: 48 bases, framed from base 1. Trimming accounts for 0 bases at V and 3 bases at J, while the number of junction bases matched to no gene is 7. The specimen was cultured CD4+ T cells from blood. The rearrangement combines TRBV5-8 with TRBJ1-2, with TRBD1 identical over 8 junction bases. The sequence was collected from a human donor with COVID-19. The CDR3 here reads CASSLALGRGHYGYTF. The nucleotides are TGTGCCAGCAGCTTGGCCTTAGGCAGGGGGCACTATGGCTACACCTTC. The CDR3 plus the reference TRBV5-8 and TRBJ1-2 genes for the other parts give the full variable domain: EAGVTQSPTHLIKTRGQQATLRCSPISGHTSVYWYQQALGLGLQFLLWYDEGEERNRGNFPPRFSGRQFPNYSSELNVNALELEDSALYLCASSLALGRGHYGYTFGSGTRLTVV.